This TCR beta chain was observed in a study of T cells after yellow fever vaccination. Trimming took 5 bases from V and 9 from J, leaving 8 bases between them. Germline V gives CDR1 SGHAT, CDR2 FQNNGV. This CDR3 is 11 amino acids long. By 5'RACE template switching, TCR cDNA was produced, with a universal primer site and UMIs added in the process. Each CDR3 protein gets one entry after TCRdb re-called the 5' RACE reads with MiXCR. The data contain 620,000 or so distinct CDR3 sequences, less than 20% of them seen just once; the ten biggest clones take up approximately 15%. At least ten counts were recorded for this clonotype. Its specificity is not known. Study-wide results and limits: Sorted repertoires could include abundant contaminating clonotypes from bulk cells. The booster saw the reappearance of most primary-vaccination clones (approximately 97% CD4, roughly 90% CD8).

The sequencing here drew on PBMCs, taken around 5 days after the first yellow fever vaccination. The V call is TRBV11-2, the J call TRBJ2-1; D is undetermined. This clonotype was sampled from a man in his late teens or twenties who received the YFV17D yellow fever vaccine. The CDR3 sequence is CASSLSREQFF. CDR3 bases: TGTGCCAGCAGCCTCTCCCGTGAGCAGTTCTTC.